This TCR beta chain came from a study of control samples from healthy donors and cancer patients. The repertoire was sequenced with immunoSEQ multiplex PCR; TCRdb's copy has only in-frame clones and lacks some. Of over 150,000 clones listed, nearly 96% were seen once; the top ten hold 1%. This CDR3 contains 12 residues. V trimming: 5 bases; J trimming: 10 bases; junction bases outside the gene matches: 2. From germline, CDR1 is SGHRS and CDR2 YFSETQ. This sequence originates from a woman aged 30 to 39 in good health. The chain uses TRBV5-1 and TRBJ1-6; the match to TRBD1 covers 8 bases. Source material: blood. CDR3 loop: CASRTGESPLHF. The CDR3 nucleotides are TGCGCCAGCAGGACAGGGGAGTCACCCCTCCACTTT.